This T cell receptor beta chain appears in the sequencing data of a study of T-cell reconstitution after alpha-beta-depleted transplantation in children. V was pared by 2 bases and J by 8 bases, with 4 bases of the junction left unmatched. The CDR3 has 15 amino acids. Unique molecular identifiers were built into the TCRbeta library. Each CDR3 protein is one row after TCRdb ran MiXCR on the PCR reads. The data contain about 510,000 distinct CDR3 sequences, roughly an eighth of them singletons. This sample comprised PBMCs, mostly from graft donor cells, obtained 180 days after TCRalphabeta/CD19-depleted stem cell transplant. The receptor was isolated from a female patient aged 2-9 years who had a stem cell transplant for aplastic anemia, so the T cells may come from the graft donor. The chain links TRBV12-3 or TRBV12-4 to TRBJ2-1, with 12 bases matching TRBD2. CDR3 in amino acids: CASSLLAGGGHEQFF. CDR3 bases: TGTGCCAGCAGTTTACTAGCGGGAGGGGGGCATGAGCAGTTCTTC.